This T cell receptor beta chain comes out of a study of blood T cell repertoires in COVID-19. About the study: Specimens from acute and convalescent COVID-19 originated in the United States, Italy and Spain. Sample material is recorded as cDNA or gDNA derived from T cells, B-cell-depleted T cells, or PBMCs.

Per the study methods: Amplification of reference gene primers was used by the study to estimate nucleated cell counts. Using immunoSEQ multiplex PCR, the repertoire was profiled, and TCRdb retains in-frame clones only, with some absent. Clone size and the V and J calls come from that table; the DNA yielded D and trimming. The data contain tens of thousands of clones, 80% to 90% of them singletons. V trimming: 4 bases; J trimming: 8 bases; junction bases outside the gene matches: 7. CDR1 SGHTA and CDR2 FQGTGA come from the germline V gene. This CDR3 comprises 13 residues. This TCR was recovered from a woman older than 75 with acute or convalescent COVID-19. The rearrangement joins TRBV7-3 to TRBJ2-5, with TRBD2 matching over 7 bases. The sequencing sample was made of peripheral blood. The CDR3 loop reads CASSSSLAETQYF. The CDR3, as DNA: TGTGCCAGCAGCTCCTCCCTAGCGGAAACCCAGTACTTC.